The 25 T cell receptor beta chains in this list originate from one sample, sequenced in a study of CD4 T cells in relation to SARS-CoV-2 and coronaviruses. Their antigen targets remain unknown. The unexposed donors gave CD4+ T cells in about 2011-2019, prior to COVID-19. Isolation of CD4+ T cells took place after about 9 days in culture. Assay used: immunoSEQ multiplex PCR; TCRdb lists only in-frame clones, some missing. The repertoire has some 19,000 clones, around four fifths of them found once; the top ten carry more than 20%. Sequencing used CD4+ T cells from PBMCs, cultured in vitro. All receptors come from a human donor in good health.

The V and J genes are TRBV6-4 and TRBJ2-3, with D perhaps given as TRBD1 or TRBD2 (5 bases each). V lost 4 bases, J lost 2 bases, and 10 bases lay in between. The CDR3 is 14 residues long. Germline CDR1 is MRHNA and CDR2 is SNTAGT. CDR3 in DNA: TGTGCCAGCAGTGTCGGGACGCCCACAGATACGCAGTATTTT. It yields the protein CASSVGTPTDTQYF.

V gene TRBV7-9 combines with J gene TRBJ2-1; 8 bases agree with TRBD2. The trim removed 4 bases at V and 2 bases at J, leaving 7 bases unmatched. CDR3 size: 16 residues. Per the germline V gene, CDR1 is SEHNR and CDR2 is FQNEAQ (reference sequence). This CDR3 is CASSSPRAGAYNEQFF. DNA for the CDR3: TGTGCCAGCAGCTCTCCTCGAGCGGGAGCCTACAATGAGCAGTTCTTC.

The chain uses TRBV5-4 and TRBJ1-2, with 7 bases identical to TRBD1. The germline V gene encodes CDR1 SGHNT and CDR2 YYREEE (reference sequence). This CDR3 region has 15 residues. V trimming: 1 base; J trimming: 1 base; junction bases outside the gene matches: 4. CDR3 bases: TGTGCCAGCAGCTTGCCGTCAGGGGGTAACTATGGCTACACCTTC. It encodes CASSLPSGGNYGYTF.

In DNA, the CDR3 is TGTGCCAGCAGCTTACGGGAAATCTTAGTTAAAGGGTCCTACAATGAGCAGTTCTTC. Translating it yields CASSLREILVKGSYNEQFF. The chain uses TRBV11-2 and TRBJ2-1; possibly TRBD2 for D (5 bases). Trimming took off 2 bases at V and 1 base at J, with 21 bases between the two ends. This CDR3 is 19 amino acids long. The V gene's germline CDR1 is SGHAT and CDR2 FQNNGV.

This rearrangement joins TRBV6-5 to TRBJ2-3; TRBD2 agrees at 7 bases. From germline, CDR1 is MNHEY and CDR2 SVGAGI. V was pared by 0 bases and J by 2 bases, with 5 bases of the junction left unmatched. The CDR3 loop spans 16 amino acids. For the CDR3, the DNA is TGTGCCAGCAGTTACTCGCGGGGGAGACCCACAGATACGCAGTATTTT. Protein: CASSYSRGRPTDTQYF.

This clone appeared a few times. V is TRBV28 and J is TRBJ2-7; D unclear. The CDR3 loop spans 11 amino acids. V shed 5 bases and J shed 0 bases, with 2 bases lying between them. Germline CDR1 is MDHEN and CDR2 is SYDVKM. CDR3 sequence: CASSNSYEQYF. DNA for the CDR3: TGTGCCAGCAGTAACTCCTACGAGCAGTACTTC.

The rearrangement joins TRBV10-3 to TRBJ2-3; D is tentatively TRBD1 or TRBD2 (5 bases each). This CDR3 is built from 15 residues. Germline V CDR1 and CDR2: ENHRY, SYGVKD. The V and J ends lost 1 base and 3 bases respectively, with 11 bases between them. The CDR3 DNA follows: TGTGCCATCAGTGAGTTGGGGGAAAAGACAGATACGCAGTATTTT. Residues: CAISELGEKTDTQYF.

The V call is TRBV2, the J call TRBJ1-3; the match to TRBD1 covers 9 bases. The CDR3 loop spans 16 amino acids. V gave up 8 bases and J gave up 0 bases; unmatched junction bases: 8. In germline, CDR1 is SNHLY, CDR2 FYNNEI. CDR3 loop: CASGGQGIISGNTIYF. Written as DNA, the CDR3 is TGTGCCAGCGGTGGACAGGGGATAATCTCTGGAAACACCATATATTTT. Full variable domain (missing parts from reference TRBV2 and TRBJ1-3): EPEVTQTPSHQVTQMGQEVILRCVPISNHLYFYWYRQILGQKVEFLVSFYNNEISEKSEIFDDQFSVERPDGSNFTLKIRSTKLEDSAMYFCASGGQGIISGNTIYFGEGSWLTVV.

In its sample, this clone was seen a few times. This rearrangement joins TRBV27 to TRBJ2-1; 11 nucleotides line up with TRBD2. Germline V gene lookup returns CDR1 MNHEY and CDR2 SMNVEV (reference sequence). Trimming removed 3 bases from V and 5 bases from J; junction bases left unmatched: 3. The CDR3 sequence is 15 residues long. DNA for the CDR3: TGTGCCAGCAGTTTGACTAGCGGGAATAACAATGAGCAGTTCTTC. Protein: CASSLTSGNNNEQFF.

The rearrangement links TRBV19 to TRBJ2-3, with D hard to call. CDR1 is LNHDA, CDR2 SQIVND, per germline (reference sequence). V lost 3 bases, J lost 1 base, and 8 bases lay in between. The CDR3 sequence is 14 residues long. The CDR3 DNA is TGTGCCAGTAGTATCGTAACGGGCACAGATACGCAGTATTTT. Protein sequence: CASSIVTGTDTQYF.

This clone has just one count. V usage is TRBV5-1 and J usage is TRBJ2-5; D might be TRBD1 (5 bases). V lost 0 bases and J 2 bases, leaving 8 bases between the germline ends. Germline V CDR1 and CDR2: SGHRS, YFSETQ. This CDR3 contains 14 residues. The CDR3 loop reads CASSLGQPQETQYF. CDR3 bases: TGCGCCAGCAGCTTGGGACAGCCACAAGAGACCCAGTACTTC.

The chain has TRBV5-1 and TRBJ2-3; unclear D gene. V shed 0 bases and J shed 4 bases, with 15 bases lying between them. Germline V lookup: CDR1 SGHRS, CDR2 YFSETQ. CDR3 length: 16 residues. The CDR3: CASSLVMSSDADTQYF. CDR3 coding DNA: TGCGCCAGCAGCTTGGTGATGTCTAGTGACGCAGATACGCAGTATTTT.

This chain connects TRBV5-1 to TRBJ2-1; D may be TRBD1 (6 bases). The germline V gene has CDR1 SGHRS and CDR2 YFSETQ. This CDR3 region has 14 residues. Trimming stripped 4 bases from V and 0 bases from J, with 8 bases between. As DNA, the CDR3 is TGCGCCAGCAGCGTACAGGGCTCCTACAATGAGCAGTTCTTC. Translating gives CASSVQGSYNEQFF.

This sequence joins TRBV5-1 and TRBJ1-4; 10 bases match TRBD1. From germline, CDR1 is SGHRS and CDR2 YFSETQ. V was pared by 7 bases and J by 2 bases, with 5 bases of the junction left unmatched. There are 15 residues in the CDR3. CDR3 sequence: CASGQGGRTNEKLFF. As DNA, the CDR3 is TGCGCCAGCGGACAGGGGGGGAGGACTAATGAAAAACTGTTTTTT.

There are a few counts of this clone. V gene TRBV7-2 combines with J gene TRBJ2-5; D possibly corresponds to TRBD2 (6 bases). With 2 bases removed from V and 9 bases from J, the gap between germline ends came to 16 bases. Germline-derived CDR1 and CDR2 are SGHTA and FQGNSA. CDR3 length: 14 amino acids. The CDR3 here is CASSLNLASRAQYF. CDR3 bases: TGTGCCAGCAGCTTAAATCTAGCGTCTCGGGCCCAGTACTTC.

This clone was seen only a few times. The rearrangement links TRBV3-1 (or the pseudogene TRBV3-2) to TRBJ2-7, with D perhaps TRBD1 (5 bases). Germline CDR1 and CDR2: LGHDT and YNNKEL (reference sequence). The CDR3 runs 13 residues. V lost 4 bases, J lost 4 bases, and 11 bases lay in between. For the CDR3, the DNA is TGTGCCAGCAGCCCCTTTGGGGCTTACGAGCAGTACTTC. Translating gives CASSPFGAYEQYF.

The genes are TRBV19 and TRBJ2-7; D could derive from TRBD1 or TRBD2 (6 bases each). V lost 4 bases and J 0 bases, leaving 19 bases between the germline ends. CDR1 and CDR2 (germline): LNHDA, SQIVND (reference sequence). The CDR3 extends over 17 amino acids. The CDR3 bases are TGTGCCAGTAGTAAAGTCGGAGGAGGGGACAACTCCTACGAGCAGTACTTC. This encodes CASSKVGGGDNSYEQYF. Variable domain in full (rest from reference TRBV19 and TRBJ2-7): DGGITQSPKYLFRKEGQNVTLSCEQNLNHDAMYWYRQDPGQGLRLIYYSQIVNDFQKGDIAEGYSVSREKKESFPLTVTSAQKNPTAFYLCASSKVGGGDNSYEQYFGPGTRLTVT.

The chain links TRBV11-3 to TRBJ2-3; 9 nucleotides match TRBD2. V shed 5 bases and J 2 bases; nucleotides not matched to a gene: 8. Germline loops: CDR1 SGHNT, CDR2 YENEEA. The CDR3 contains 16 residues. The CDR3 bases are TGTGCCAGCAGCGTTGGACTAGCGACCAACACAGATACGCAGTATTTT. Residues: CASSVGLATNTDTQYF.

The gene calls are TRBV11-2 and TRBJ2-7; the match to TRBD1 covers 9 bases. The CDR3 totals 15 residues. The germline gives CDR1 SGHAT, CDR2 FQNNGV. After removal of 2 bases from V and 2 bases from J, the junction contained 4 bases not matched to a gene. The CDR3 DNA follows: TGTGCCAGCAGCTTACTACAGGGGGCCCCCTACGAGCAGTACTTC. Protein product: CASSLLQGAPYEQYF.

V gene TRBV20-1 combines with J gene TRBJ1-5; TRBD1 might be the D (5 bases). CDR1 and CDR2 (germline): DFQATT, SNEGSKA (reference sequence). CDR3 size: 15 residues. V lost 3 bases to trimming and J lost 2 bases, with 14 bases between them. The CDR3: CSASQGFLGNQPQHF. As DNA, the CDR3 is TGCAGTGCTAGTCAGGGATTTTTGGGCAATCAGCCCCAGCATTTT.

The CDR3 DNA sequence: TGTGCCAGCAGCCGTACCGGGACTAGCGCCTACAATGAGCAGTTCTTC. This gives the protein CASSRTGTSAYNEQFF. The genes are TRBV7-8 and TRBJ2-1; 10 bases align to TRBD2. Trimming at V came to 5 bases and at J to 2 bases, leaving 6 bases not matched to a gene. Germline lookup yields CDR1 SGHVS and CDR2 FQNEAQ. This CDR3 spans 16 amino acids.

The chain employs TRBV5-1 and TRBJ1-2, with no clear D. The length of the CDR3 is 14 residues. Germline CDR1 reads SGHRS; CDR2 reads YFSETQ. V was cut by 5 bases and J by 2 bases, with 13 bases left in between. The CDR3 sequence: CASSSSLSNYGYTF. CDR3 coding DNA: TGCGCCAGCAGTTCCAGTCTGAGCAACTATGGCTACACCTTC.

This clone appeared a single time. The chain uses TRBV24-1 and TRBJ2-2, with 9 bases identical to TRBD1. This CDR3 spans 21 amino acids. Germline CDR1 reads KGHDR; CDR2 reads SFDVKD. J was trimmed by 7 bases and V by 4 bases; bases with no gene match: 24. The CDR3 sequence is CATSDPRPPPAGTGMDGELFF. Here the CDR3 DNA reads TGTGCCACCAGTGACCCCCGTCCCCCGCCGGCCGGGACAGGGATGGACGGGGAGCTGTTTTTT.

The chain carries TRBV6-2 or TRBV6-3 and TRBJ1-5; the D gene is possibly TRBD1 (5 bases). Germline CDR1 reads MNHEY; CDR2 reads SVGEGT. V lost 3 bases to trimming and J lost 7 bases, with 16 bases between them. CDR3 length: 15 residues. CDR3 sequence (DNA): TGTGCCAGCAGTTATAACCAGGGAAGGCGGCAGCCCCAGCATTTT. This encodes CASSYNQGRRQPQHF.

This clone was counted a few times. The V and J genes are TRBV5-4 and TRBJ1-1, with D maybe TRBD1 (5 bases). This CDR3 comprises 13 residues. The V end was cut by 3 bases, the J end by 1 base, with 7 bases between. CDR1 and CDR2 (germline): SGHNT, YYREEE (reference sequence). DNA of the CDR3: TGTGCCAGCAGCTATGACAGGAACACTGAAGCTTTCTTT. It codes for CASSYDRNTEAFF.